These 32 T cell receptor beta chains came from one sample sequenced in a study of tissue T cells after allogeneic stem cell transplantation. The table came from immunoSEQ multiplex PCR; TCRdb's copy has only in-frame clones and leaves some out. The repertoire holds some 6,100 clones, with 40% to 60% as singletons. Documented time point: mouse harvest day 14 after allogeneic transplant. Mouse grafts combined 10^7 T-cell-depleted bone marrow cells with 10^6 splenic CD5+ T cells. Material for sequencing was gut tissue. The receptors originated from a female BALB/c mouse given C57BL/6 T cells with graft-versus-host disease after an allogeneic hematopoietic cell transplant.

In regard to this clone: The gene symbols are mouse symbols. Read data end 1 residue before the CDR3 end; the end is taken from the germline J gene. The chain combines TRBV26 with TRBJ1-2; D remains ambiguous. This CDR3 has 14 residues. V was cut by 1 base and J by 0 bases, with 6 bases left in between. CDR1 is KGHPV, CDR2 FQNQEV, per germline (reference sequence). The sequenced part of the CDR3 DNA is TGTGCCAGCAGTCTGTTGGGTGCAAACTCCGACTACACC. As protein: CASSLLGANSDYT. The whole CDR3 reads CASSLLGANSDYTF.

In regard to this clone: Gene labels here are mouse ones. Read sequence stops 1 residue before the CDR3 end, and the germline J gene provides the missing end. This chain links TRBV13-1 with TRBJ2-4; D is uncertain. Germline values: CDR1 NSHNY, CDR2 SYGAGN. V lost 1 base to trimming and J lost 3 bases, with 6 bases between them. This CDR3 has 13 amino acids. Partial CDR3 DNA: TGTGCCAGCAGTGATATGGGCCAAAACACCTTGTAC. Its protein is CASSDMGQNTLY. In full, the CDR3 is CASSDMGQNTLYF.

Points on this clone: Germline and genes: mouse. The missing CDR3 end, 1 residue past where the read stops, is filled in from the germline J gene. This chain uses TRBV24 with TRBJ1-5; maybe TRBD1 (5 bases). Looked up from germline, CDR1 is KGHTA and CDR2 is FRNEEI. With 2 bases removed from V and 3 bases from J, the gap between germline ends came to 8 bases. This CDR3 has 14 amino acids. The CDR3 spells CASSLPGVNQAPLF. The CDR3 DNA, read in part, is TGTGCCAGCAGTCTGCCGGGGGTCAACCAGGCTCCGCTT.

With regard to this clone: Mouse gene names apply. The CDR3 end is not reached by the read, which stops 1 residue before it; the germline J gene fills it in. This sequence joins TRBV3 and TRBJ2-3; TRBD2 matches 9 bases. The CDR3 is 15 amino acids. The germline V gene has CDR1 SNHLY and CDR2 FYNGKV (reference sequence). V gave up 5 bases and J gave up 0 bases; unmatched junction bases: 3. The CDR3 loop is CASSGTGSSAETLYF. The sequenced CDR3 bases are TGTGCCAGCAGCGGGACTGGGTCTAGTGCAGAAACGCTGTAT.

This clone was detected once. The gene names given are mouse names. Read sequence stops 1 residue before the CDR3 end, and the germline J gene provides the missing end. The chain couples TRBV26 to TRBJ1-1; D remains unclear. CDR3 length: 14 amino acids. Trimming stripped 4 bases from V and 0 bases from J, with 9 bases between. The germline gives CDR1 KGHPV, CDR2 FQNQEV (reference sequence). The DNA read from the CDR3 is TGTGCCAGCAGTCAGACAATTGCAAACACAGAAGTCTTC. Translating it yields CASSQTIANTEVF. The entire CDR3 protein is CASSQTIANTEVFF.

The count of this clone is one. Germline and genes here are mouse. The read falls 1 residue short of the CDR3 end, and the missing part is taken from the germline J gene. The chain combines TRBV26 with TRBJ1-3; a weak D match, TRBD1 (5 bases). Germline CDR1 reads KGHPV; CDR2 reads FQNQEV (reference sequence). The CDR3 runs to 12 residues. V lost 4 bases to trimming and J lost 6 bases, with 7 bases between them. This chain's CDR3 is CASSQDKNTLYF. The sequenced part of the CDR3 DNA is TGTGCCAGCAGTCAGGACAAAAATACGCTCTAT.

As concerns this clone: Gene names follow the mouse nomenclature. The sequenced fragment ends 1 residue before the CDR3 boundary, so the rest is inferred from the germline J gene. The gene calls are TRBV26 and TRBJ2-1; D remains ambiguous. CDR1 is KGHPV, CDR2 FQNQEV, per germline (reference sequence). V was pared by 2 bases and J by 1 base, with 3 bases between. The CDR3 consists of 13 residues. The CDR3 DNA, read in part, is TGTGCCAGCAGTCTGCCGAACTATGCTGAGCAGTTC. This sequence encodes CASSLPNYAEQF. The full-length CDR3 reads as CASSLPNYAEQFF.

This clone counts as medium-sized. Here the gene names and germline are mouse. The read ends 1 residue shy of where the CDR3 ends; the end is completed using the germline J gene. This chain connects TRBV4 to TRBJ2-7, with 9 bases identical to TRBD2. J was trimmed by 7 bases and V by 3 bases; bases with no gene match: 4. CDR1 and CDR2 from the germline V gene are LGHDT and YNNKQL (reference sequence). The CDR3 totals 13 residues. The chain's CDR3 is CASSYTGGREQYF. The sequenced CDR3 bases are TGTGCCAGCAGCTATACTGGGGGGCGGGAACAGTAC.

A word on this clone: Here the gene names and germline are mouse. The read stops 1 residue short of the end of the CDR3; the missing end is completed from the germline J gene. This sequence joins TRBV12-2 and TRBJ1-2, with no clear D. Germline V gives CDR1 SGHLS, CDR2 HYDKME. This CDR3 has 14 residues. Deletions cut 2 bases from V and 1 base from J, with 10 bases between. CDR3 bases read: TGTGCCAGCTCTCACCGGGATAAAAACTCCGACTACACC. Translation gives CASSHRDKNSDYT. Given in full, the CDR3 is CASSHRDKNSDYTF. Filled out from reference TRBV12-2 and TRBJ1-2, the complete variable domain reads NSGVVQSPRYIIKGKGERSILKCIPISGHLSVAWYQQTQGQELKFFIQHYDKMERDKGNLPSRFSVQQFDDYHSEMNMSALELEDSAVYFCASSHRDKNSDYTFGSGTRLLVI.

This clone is categorized as medium-sized (0.01 to 0.1%). Gene names are the mouse ones. With the read ending 1 residue before the CDR3 end, the germline J gene is used to fill in that end. The V gene is TRBV26, the J gene TRBJ1-1; 7 nucleotides agree with TRBD1. From germline, CDR1 is KGHPV and CDR2 FQNQEV (reference sequence). CDR3 length equals 12 residues. V shed 5 bases and J 5 bases; nucleotides not matched to a gene: 2. The part of the CDR3 DNA that was read is TGTGCCAGCAGTTCGGGACAGACAGAAGTCTTC. It yields the protein CASSSGQTEVF. The full CDR3 protein is CASSSGQTEVFF.

A note on this clone: The gene names given are mouse names. From the germline J gene comes the end of the CDR3, since the read stops 1 residue before it. V usage is TRBV26 and J usage is TRBJ2-2; D not resolved. This CDR3 has 14 residues. V was cut by 2 bases and J by 1 base, with 5 bases left in between. Germline CDR1 reads KGHPV; CDR2 reads FQNQEV (reference sequence). Here the CDR3 reads CASSLTVNTGQLYF. CDR3 DNA (partial): TGTGCCAGCAGTCTGACGGTAAACACCGGGCAGCTCTAC.

With regard to this clone: Germline and genes: mouse. The DNA ends 1 residue before the CDR3 does, and the rest of the CDR3 is filled in from the germline J gene. This chain joins TRBV2 and TRBJ2-5; D is ambiguous. V dropped 0 bases and J dropped 6 bases, with 4 bases sitting between them. The length of the CDR3 is 12 residues. Germline V gene lookup returns CDR1 LGHNA and CDR2 YSYQKL. CDR3 DNA (partial): TGTGCCAGCAGCCAAGAACGGGACACCCAGTAC. Protein product: CASSQERDTQY. The whole CDR3 sequence reads CASSQERDTQYF.

This clone is large (0.1 to 1%). Genes and germline come from the mouse. The read falls 1 residue short of the CDR3 end, and the missing part is taken from the germline J gene. The chain combines TRBV2 with TRBJ2-2; 9 nucleotides agree with TRBD2. CDR3 length: 16 residues. The V segment lost 0 bases and the J segment 3 bases; nucleotides outside the gene matches: 2. Germline V gene sequence: CDR1 LGHNA, CDR2 YSYQKL. This CDR3 reads CASSQDGGADTGQLYF. CDR3 DNA, as far as it was read: TGTGCCAGCAGCCAAGATGGGGGGGCTGACACCGGGCAGCTCTAC.

Details on this clone: Gene names and germline refer to mouse. Read data end 1 residue before the CDR3 end; the end is taken from the germline J gene. The V and J genes are TRBV4 and TRBJ1-6; no reliable D call. TRBJ1-6 is classed as an ORF, of uncertain function. Deletions cut 4 bases from V and 5 bases from J, with 6 bases between. CDR3 length: 13 residues. Germline-derived CDR1 and CDR2 are LGHDT and YNNKQL (reference sequence). The CDR3 reads CASSFQNNSPLYF. The DNA read from the CDR3 is TGTGCCAGCAGCTTTCAAAATAATTCGCCCCTCTAC.

Only a few counts were recorded for this clone. Gene labels here are mouse ones. Read sequence stops 1 residue before the CDR3 end, and the germline J gene provides the missing end. The chain recombines TRBV12-1 with TRBJ1-4; 8 positions match TRBD1. J gave up 0 bases and V 0 bases, and 5 bases lay outside the gene matches. CDR3 length: 17 residues. Germline loops: CDR1 SGHSN, CDR2 HYEKVE. The CDR3 loop reads CASSLVPTGVSNERLFF. Partial CDR3 DNA: TGTGCCAGCTCTCTCGTCCCGACAGGGGTTTCCAACGAAAGATTATTT.

This clone was observed a few times. Here the gene names and germline are mouse. The DNA ends 1 residue before the CDR3 does, and the rest of the CDR3 is filled in from the germline J gene. The rearrangement uses TRBV3 and TRBJ1-4; unclear D gene. The CDR3 is 12 residues long. Germline CDR1 SNHLY, CDR2 FYNGKV (reference sequence). Trimming removed 5 bases at V and 4 bases at J, with 5 bases between. CDR3 sequence: CASSHSNERLFF. The CDR3 DNA, read in part, is TGTGCCAGCAGCCACAGCAACGAAAGATTATTT.

This clone was observed a handful of times. Gene names are mouse gene names. The CDR3 end lies 1 residue beyond the end of the read and is filled in from the germline J gene. This chain links TRBV26 with TRBJ2-1, with 11 bases matching TRBD1. There are 15 residues in the CDR3. Germline values: CDR1 KGHPV, CDR2 FQNQEV (reference sequence). V shed 2 bases, J shed 3 bases, and the junction held 0 bases outside the gene matches. The CDR3 protein is CASSLGTGGYAEQFF. CDR3 bases read: TGTGCCAGCAGTCTGGGGACAGGGGGCTATGCTGAGCAGTTC.

Comments on this clone: Gene and germline names: mouse. CDR3 sequence: CASSLGQNTEVFF. The CDR3 DNA, read in part, is TGTGCCAGCAGCTTGGGACAAAACACAGAAGTCTTC. The chain combines TRBV4 with TRBJ1-1, with a tentative D call TRBD1 (6 bases). The CDR3 end lies 1 residue beyond the end of the read and is filled in from the germline J gene. The CDR3 has 13 amino acids. The germline gives CDR1 LGHDT, CDR2 YNNKQL (reference sequence). The germline V and J ends were trimmed by 4 bases and 1 base, with 7 bases remaining between them. Using reference TRBV4 and TRBJ1-1 for the parts outside the CDR3, the full variable domain is ETAVFQTPNYHVTQVGNEVSFNCKQTLGHDTMYWYKQDSKKLLKIMFSYNNKQLIVNETVPRRFSPQSSDKAHLNLRIKSVEPEDSAVYLCASSLGQNTEVFFGKGTRLTVV.

With respect to this clone: The gene names given are mouse names. The read stops 1 residue short of the end of the CDR3; the missing end is completed from the germline J gene. The chain recombines TRBV17 with TRBJ2-7, with 10 bases that match TRBD1. Trimming at V came to 6 bases and at J to 3 bases, leaving 2 bases not matched to a gene. The CDR3 contains 13 residues. Germline V gives CDR1 MNHDT, CDR2 YYDKIL. The CDR3 reads CASSRTGGYEQYF. CDR3 DNA (partial): TGTGCTAGCAGCCGGACAGGGGGCTATGAACAGTAC.

This clone has just a few counts. Genes and germline are mouse. The sequenced fragment ends 1 residue before the CDR3 boundary, so the rest is inferred from the germline J gene. The chain uses TRBV4 and TRBJ2-7; 11 nucleotides line up with TRBD2. Trimming took 5 bases from V and 2 from J; bases not matched to a gene: 2. Germline V gene lookup returns CDR1 LGHDT and CDR2 YNNKQL (reference sequence). The CDR3 loop spans 14 amino acids. The CDR3 spells CASSQDWGAYEQYF. The DNA read from the CDR3 is TGTGCCAGCAGCCAGGACTGGGGGGCCTATGAACAGTAC.

This clone rates as medium-sized. All gene names here are mouse names. The sequenced fragment ends 1 residue before the CDR3 boundary, so the rest is inferred from the germline J gene. This chain links TRBV1 with TRBJ1-1, with 12 positions matching TRBD1. From germline, CDR1 is NSQYPW and CDR2 LRSPGD (reference sequence). The CDR3 runs to 15 residues. The trim removed 4 bases at V and 1 base at J, leaving 1 base unmatched. CDR3 in amino acids: CTCSVGQGANTEVFF. CDR3 DNA (partial): TGCACCTGCAGTGTGGGACAGGGGGCGAACACAGAAGTCTTC.

Of note for this clone: The germline and genes are mouse ones. The observed sequence ends 1 residue before the CDR3 terminus, with the missing tail filled in from the germline J gene. The rearrangement links TRBV3 to TRBJ1-4, with D tentatively TRBD1 (6 bases). The V end was cut by 5 bases, the J end by 4 bases, with 11 bases between. From germline, CDR1 is SNHLY and CDR2 FYNGKV (reference sequence). The CDR3 has 14 amino acids. CDR3 sequence reads: CASSPTGRNERLFF. Partial CDR3 DNA: TGTGCCAGCAGCCCGACAGGCCGCAACGAAAGATTATTT. Full variable domain (outside the CDR3, taken from reference TRBV3 and TRBJ1-4): GPKVLQIPSHQIIDMGQMVTLNCDPVSNHLYFYWYKQILGQQMEFLVNFYNGKVMEKSKLFKDQFSVERPDGSYFTLKIQPTALEDSAVYFCASSPTGRNERLFFGHGTKLSVL.

Notes on this clone: The genes are named according to mouse. The CDR3 end lies 1 residue beyond the end of the read and is filled in from the germline J gene. The chain has TRBV26 and TRBJ2-1, with D possibly being TRBD1 (6 bases). Trimming removed 8 bases at V and 0 bases at J, with 11 bases between. CDR3 size: 14 residues. From germline, CDR1 is KGHPV and CDR2 FQNQEV (reference sequence). CDR3 protein: CASHRVYNYAEQFF. CDR3 DNA (partial): TGTGCCAGCCACAGGGTTTATAACTATGCTGAGCAGTTC.

This clone was seen a few times. Gene names denote mouse genes. Read sequence stops 1 residue before the CDR3 end, and the germline J gene provides the missing end. The chain employs TRBV24 and TRBJ2-4; D remains unclear. V lost 4 bases and J lost 0, with 5 bases in between. The CDR3 runs to 13 residues. CDR1 and CDR2 from the germline V gene are KGHTA and FRNEEI. The chain's CDR3 is CASSPKSQNTLYF. Partial CDR3 DNA: TGTGCCAGCAGTCCCAAAAGTCAAAACACCTTGTAC.

A word on this clone: The genes are named according to mouse. Read sequence stops 1 residue before the CDR3 end, and the germline J gene provides the missing end. The chain links TRBV26 to TRBJ2-4; D is unclear. CDR3 size: 13 residues. Germline V gene sequence: CDR1 KGHPV, CDR2 FQNQEV (reference sequence). V lost 0 bases, J lost 3 bases, and 4 bases lay in between. CDR3 loop: CASSLSQQNTLYF. The CDR3 DNA, read in part, is TGTGCCAGCAGTCTGTCACAACAAAACACCTTGTAC.

As to this clone: The listed genes are named as in mouse. The read terminates 1 residue before the CDR3 end, so the remaining end is supplied by the germline J gene. The chain uses TRBV29 and TRBJ2-4; D unresolved. V lost 1 base and J lost 3, with 5 bases in between. Germline lookup yields CDR1 MSHET and CDR2 SYDVDS. This CDR3 has 13 residues. The sequenced CDR3 bases are TGTGCTAGCAGTTTATTCGAGCAAAACACCTTGTAC. Amino acids: CASSLFEQNTLY. The entire CDR3 is CASSLFEQNTLYF.

Comments on this clone: Gene names denote mouse genes. The read ends 1 residue shy of where the CDR3 ends; the end is completed using the germline J gene. The rearrangement links TRBV26 to TRBJ1-1; D is uncertain. Between the trimmed V and J ends, which lost 1 base and 0 bases, there was a span of 6 bases. CDR3 length equals 14 residues. Germline CDR1 KGHPV, CDR2 FQNQEV (reference sequence). CDR3 bases read: TGTGCCAGCAGTCTGTGGCAGACAAACACAGAAGTCTTC. This translates into CASSLWQTNTEVF. The entire CDR3 sequence reads CASSLWQTNTEVFF. Full variable domain (outside the CDR3, taken from reference TRBV26 and TRBJ1-1): NSKVIQTPRYLVKGQGQKAKMRCIPEKGHPVVFWYQQNKNNEFKFLINFQNQEVLQQIDMTEKRFSAECPSNSPCSLEIQSSEAGDSALYLCASSLWQTNTEVFFGKGTRLTVV.

This clone was counted a few times. All gene names here are mouse names. The CDR3 region is CAWSLGTGDTGQLYF. CDR3 DNA (partial): TGTGCCTGGAGTCTCGGGACAGGGGACACCGGGCAGCTCTAC. The V gene is TRBV31, the J gene TRBJ2-2; 10 bases line up with TRBD1. Sequencing ends 1 residue short of the CDR3 end; the germline J gene provides the rest. CDR1 and CDR2 from the germline V gene are GKSSPN and SITVG. CDR3 size: 15 residues. V shed 0 bases, J shed 3 bases, and the junction held 1 base outside the gene matches.

This clone was recorded a few times. Gene names and germline refer to mouse. The CDR3 end is not reached by the read, which stops 1 residue before it; the germline J gene fills it in. This chain connects TRBV26 to TRBJ2-7; D gene unclear. V dropped 0 bases and J dropped 4 bases, with 4 bases sitting between them. CDR3 size: 12 residues. Looked up from germline, CDR1 is KGHPV and CDR2 is FQNQEV (reference sequence). The sequenced part of the CDR3 DNA is TGTGCCAGCAGTCTGTCGACGTATGAACAGTAC. The encoded protein is CASSLSTYEQY. The whole CDR3 protein is CASSLSTYEQYF.

Comment on this clone: Gene names and germline match the mouse. Incomplete CDR3 DNA: TGTGCCAGCAGGCCACAGGGGAGGGGCACAGAAGTCTTC. This codes for CASRPQGRGTEVF. The whole CDR3 is CASRPQGRGTEVFF. The chain links TRBV15 to TRBJ1-1; 7 bases are shared with TRBD1. The sequenced fragment ends 1 residue before the CDR3 boundary, so the rest is inferred from the germline J gene. Germline V gives CDR1 SGHND, CDR2 FRSKSL. This CDR3 contains 14 residues. J was trimmed by 4 bases and V by 6 bases; bases with no gene match: 8.

The sample holds one count of this clone. Mouse names are used for the genes. The CDR3 end lies 1 residue beyond the end of the read and is filled in from the germline J gene. V is TRBV12-2 and J is TRBJ2-7; 9 bases agree with TRBD2. The CDR3 has 13 amino acids. Germline V CDR1 and CDR2: SGHLS, HYDKME. Trimming took 0 bases from V and 7 from J; bases not matched to a gene: 3. The CDR3 DNA, read in part, is TGTGCCAGCTCTCTCTCTGGGGGGGACGAACAGTAC. It specifies CASSLSGGDEQY. The CDR3 as a whole reads CASSLSGGDEQYF.

Judged by abundance, this clone is large. The gene names here belong to mouse. The CDR3 reads CASSQDWGSYEQYF. The sequenced CDR3 bases are TGTGCCAGCAGCCAAGACTGGGGCTCCTATGAACAGTAC. The chain combines TRBV2 with TRBJ2-7, with D perhaps matching TRBD2 (6 bases). The CDR3 end is not reached by the read, which stops 1 residue before it; the germline J gene fills it in. The ends were cut back, 0 bases at V and 0 bases at J, with 6 bases in the middle. This CDR3 is built from 14 residues. Germline V gene data show CDR1 as LGHNA and CDR2 as YSYQKL.